This T cell receptor (beta chain) was recovered during a study of T cell clones after liver transplantation. Study as a whole: TCRbeta sequencing after a pre-transplant mixed lymphocyte reaction identified graft-donor-reactive clones, later tracked in post-transplant blood. Findings and limits, study-wide: The donor-reactive repertoire was only partly measurable in a couple of subjects, lacking donor cells.

Concerning this clone: Its antigen is not identified.

The data were produced by immunoSEQ multiplex PCR, yet TCRdb's version contains in-frame clones alone and is incomplete. The sample consists of fewer than 65,000 clones, approximately 87% of them appearing once. Germline CDR1 MNHNS, CDR2 SASEGT. This CDR3 has 14 residues. Trimming pared 7 bases from V and 3 bases from J, leaving 16 bases between. Source: CD8+ T cells from blood, taken 12 months after liver transplant. The rearrangement joins TRBV6-1 to TRBJ2-7; a possible D gene is TRBD1 (5 bases). The clonotype originates from a human patient who received a liver transplant. Part of the T cell pool may stem from the graft donor. CDR3 nucleotides: TGTGCCAGCACCCTAGACAGAAGCCTCTACGAGCAGTACTTC. It translates to CASTLDRSLYEQYF.